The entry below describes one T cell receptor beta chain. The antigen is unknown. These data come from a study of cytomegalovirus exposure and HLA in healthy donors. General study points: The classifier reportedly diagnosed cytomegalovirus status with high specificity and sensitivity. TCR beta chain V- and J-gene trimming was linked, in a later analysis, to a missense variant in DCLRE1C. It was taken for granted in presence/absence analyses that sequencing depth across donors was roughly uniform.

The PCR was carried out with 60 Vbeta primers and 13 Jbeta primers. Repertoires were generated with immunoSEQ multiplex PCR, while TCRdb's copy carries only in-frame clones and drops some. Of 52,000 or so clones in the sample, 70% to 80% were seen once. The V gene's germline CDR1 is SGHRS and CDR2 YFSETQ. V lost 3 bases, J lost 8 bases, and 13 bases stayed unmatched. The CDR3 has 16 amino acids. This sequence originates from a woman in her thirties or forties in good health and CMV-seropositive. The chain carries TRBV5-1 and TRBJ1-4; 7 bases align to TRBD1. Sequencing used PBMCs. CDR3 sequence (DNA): TGCGCCAGCAGCTCGGACCCCGGGACAGCCCAGGAAAAACTGTTTTTT. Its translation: CASSSDPGTAQEKLFF.